A single T cell receptor (beta chain) is shown here with its context. The V gene end was trimmed by 7 bases and the J gene end by 5 bases; junction bases not matched to a gene: 15. The CDR3 totals 15 residues. Germline CDR1 SQVTM, CDR2 ANQGSEA. The data derive from a study of blood T cell repertoires in COVID-19. Libraries were prepared by immunoSEQ multiplex PCR; TCRdb keeps only in-frame clonotypes and omits some of them. The table records 85,000 to 100,000 clones, just over 90% of them present only once. This clonotype originated in a man aged 60 to 75 with acute or convalescent COVID-19. Sequenced sample: peripheral blood. The genes are TRBV29-1 and TRBJ2-3; TRBD1 aligns across 7 bases. CDR3 sequence (DNA): TGCAGCGCTCAGGGTTGGTTAGGGGGCCTAGATACGCAGTATTTT. Amino acid sequence: CSAQGWLGGLDTQYF.